These 16 T cell receptor beta chains share one sample of origin, sequenced in a study of T cells in localized non-small cell lung cancer. The method was immunoSEQ multiplex PCR; TCRdb's version includes in-frame clones alone and lacks a portion of them. In the table there are about 40,000 clones, around 87% of which are singletons. Sample: peripheral blood, taken before any cancer treatment. The origin of the receptors is a man aged 40-75 years with stage I lung adenocarcinoma.

This clone has a handful of counts. The V and J genes are TRBV5-1 and TRBJ1-5, with TRBD1 identical over 7 bases. The ends lost 0 bases at V and 5 bases at J; junction bases unmatched: 2. CDR1 is SGHRS and CDR2 is YFSETQ in the germline V gene. The CDR3 is made up of 14 amino acids. The CDR3 nucleotides are TGCGCCAGCAGCTTGGAAGGGGGCTATCAGCCCCAGCATTTT. Translating it yields CASSLEGGYQPQHF.

The rearrangement links TRBV5-4 to TRBJ2-5; D not resolved. The germline V and J ends were trimmed by 3 bases and 1 base, with 13 bases remaining between them. CDR1 and CDR2 (germline): SGHNT, YYREEE (reference sequence). The CDR3 totals 15 residues. The CDR3 nucleotides read TGTGCCAGCAGCTCCGGACCGAAAGCCCAAGAGACCCAGTACTTC. Translation gives CASSSGPKAQETQYF.

The chain recombines TRBV4-1 with TRBJ1-6; TRBD1 aligns across 8 bases. The CDR3 consists of 16 residues. Germline lookup yields CDR1 MGHRA and CDR2 YSYEKL. The J segment lost 7 bases and the V segment lost 3 bases, leaving 8 bases of the junction unmatched. The CDR3 DNA sequence: TGCGCCAGCAGCCATTCAGGGGGCGCGGTAAATTCACCCCTCCACTTT. Residues: CASSHSGGAVNSPLHF.

The chain couples TRBV28 to TRBJ2-1; TRBD2 matches 11 bases. The length of the CDR3 is 15 residues. The germline CDR1 and CDR2 sequences are MDHEN and SYDVKM. The V and J ends lost 7 bases and 6 bases, in that order; junction bases with no gene match: 8. The CDR3 is CASTILAGGTNEQFF. For the CDR3, the DNA is TGTGCCAGCACCATTCTAGCGGGAGGTACCAATGAGCAGTTCTTC.

The rearrangement links TRBV7-8 to TRBJ2-7; a weak D match, TRBD2 (6 bases). This CDR3 is built from 14 residues. CDR1 is SGHVS and CDR2 is FQNEAQ in the germline V gene. Trimming removed 6 bases from V and 6 bases from J, with 18 bases in between. The CDR3 DNA sequence: TGTGCCAGCAGGGTAGGAACGGGAGTGGGCGAGCAGTACTTC. Its translation: CASRVGTGVGEQYF.

This rearrangement joins TRBV29-1 to TRBJ2-1; 9 bases are shared with TRBD2. CDR1 is SQVTM, CDR2 ANQGSEA, per germline. The CDR3 covers 18 residues. J lost 0 bases, V lost 0 bases, and 9 bases had no gene match. CDR3 sequence reads: CSVEELPGREGSYNEQFF. In nucleotides, the CDR3 is TGCAGCGTTGAAGAACTTCCTGGGCGGGAGGGCTCCTACAATGAGCAGTTCTTC.

V gene TRBV27 combines with J gene TRBJ1-5; TRBD1 aligns across 8 bases. This CDR3 spans 14 amino acids. Per germline, CDR1 MNHEY and CDR2 SMNVEV (reference sequence). V was pared by 6 bases and J by 6 bases, with 7 bases of the junction left unmatched. The CDR3 spells CASRLQGAGQPQHF. In nucleotides, the CDR3 is TGTGCCAGCAGACTCCAGGGGGCAGGTCAGCCCCAGCATTTT.

The chain couples TRBV9 to TRBJ2-7, with D possibly TRBD1 on 5 matching bases. CDR1 and CDR2 (germline): SGDLS, YYNGEE. The CDR3 runs to 15 residues. Trimming removed 4 bases at V and 2 bases at J, with 16 bases between. CDR3 loop: CASSPTPDSTYEQYF. CDR3 DNA: TGTGCCAGCAGCCCAACCCCCGACAGCACCTACGAGCAGTACTTC.

The V and J genes are TRBV2 and TRBJ2-5; D unclear. Germline V lookup: CDR1 SNHLY, CDR2 FYNNEI. The CDR3 extends over 15 amino acids. V lost 9 bases to trimming and J lost 4 bases, with 21 bases between them. CDR3 protein: CASVPPVVTRETQYF. DNA for the CDR3: TGTGCCAGTGTCCCCCCAGTAGTAACACGAGAGACCCAGTACTTC.

This clone appeared a single time. The chain joins TRBV6-5 to TRBJ1-2; D is unresolved. This CDR3 has 13 residues. The germline V gene has CDR1 MNHEY and CDR2 SVGAGI. V was cut by 5 bases and J by 5 bases, with 12 bases left in between. Here the CDR3 reads CASSTRTRYGYTF. The CDR3 DNA follows: TGTGCCAGCAGTACCCGGACCCGGTATGGCTACACCTTC.

In DNA form, the CDR3 reads TGTGCCAGCAGGGTAATACCTCGGGACGGGAACTCTGGGGCCAACGTCCTGACTTTC. As protein: CASRVIPRDGNSGANVLTF. The rearrangement uses TRBV27 and TRBJ2-6; D is possibly TRBD1 or TRBD2 (5 bases each). The germline V and J ends were trimmed by 6 bases and 0 bases, with 21 bases remaining between them. CDR3 length: 19 amino acids. Looked up from germline, CDR1 is MNHEY and CDR2 is SMNVEV (reference sequence).

Points on this clone: The junction differs from germline at one of its ends, possibly a read error. The chain is built from TRBV7-2 and TRBJ2-1; D call uncertain. The CDR3 is made up of 13 amino acids. Germline loops: CDR1 SGHTA, CDR2 FQGNSA. CDR3 amino acids: CASSLRLLTERFF. CDR3 DNA sequence: TGTGCCAGCAGCTTAAGGCTCTTGACGGAGCGGTTCTTC.

The V call is TRBV10-3, the J call TRBJ1-3; 8 bases fit TRBD1. Trimming cost V 7 bases and J 0 bases; bases outside gene matches: 8. CDR1 is ENHRY, CDR2 SYGVKD, per germline. The CDR3 consists of 16 residues. The CDR3 bases are TGTGCCATCACTGGGACAGGAAAAAGCTCTGGAAACACCATATATTTT. This codes for CAITGTGKSSGNTIYF.

This clone was detected once. J is TRBJ2-5 and V is TRBV15; 8 nucleotides match TRBD1. CDR1 and CDR2 from the germline V gene are LNHNV and YYDKDF (reference sequence). This CDR3 has 16 residues. Unmatched junction bases numbered 8, after V lost 0 bases and J lost 5 bases. As DNA, the CDR3 is TGTGCCACCAGCAGAGAGAGGCAGGGGGCTTGGGAGACCCAGTACTTC. Translated, it gives CATSRERQGAWETQYF.

This chain uses TRBV28 with TRBJ2-1; the D is unclear. The CDR3 is 13 residues long. The V and J ends lost 2 bases and 8 bases respectively, with 10 bases between them. The germline CDR1 and CDR2 sequences are MDHEN and SYDVKM. CDR3 sequence reads: CASSLVSYHEQFF. DNA for the CDR3: TGTGCCAGCAGTTTAGTCAGCTATCATGAGCAGTTCTTC.

The chain uses TRBV6-6 and TRBJ1-2; D perhaps matches TRBD1 (5 bases). The germline V gene encodes CDR1 MNHNY and CDR2 SVGAGI (reference sequence). The CDR3 is 14 residues long. The V end was cut by 6 bases, the J end by 2 bases, with 13 bases between. The CDR3 nucleotides are TGTGCCAGCAGCCAGGGACGGCGCAACTATGGCTACACCTTC. It encodes CASSQGRRNYGYTF.